The T cell receptor beta chain described here comes from a study of blood T cells in healthy people across ages. Notes on this clonotype: What it binds is not known.

Then a second PCR, running roughly 7 to 11 cycles, was carried out with a sample-barcoded 5' primer and a J-beta primer mix. TCRdb re-derived calls from the 5' RACE reads in MiXCR, one entry per CDR3 protein. The table lists about 640,000 distinct CDR3 sequences, less than 35% of them singletons. Those donating, healthy Caucasian individuals from Russia, were aged about 6 to 95. Peripheral blood from each donor was collected in a volume of 8 to 10 milliliters. V was trimmed by 0 bases and J by 4 bases, leaving 3 bases between them. Germline V lookup: CDR1 ENHRY, CDR2 SYGVKD. The CDR3 covers 13 residues. Study results and caveats: Strong correlation linked observed beta diversity and percent naive T cells. Aged donors had fewer naive CD4+ cells and lower diversity than long-lived donors.

The receptor's source is a woman aged 80 or older in good health. This sequence joins TRBV10-3 and TRBJ2-2; D uncertain. Sequences were obtained from blood. This CDR3 is CAISESGTGELFF. The CDR3 DNA sequence: TGTGCCATCAGTGAGTCAGGCACCGGGGAGCTGTTTTTT.